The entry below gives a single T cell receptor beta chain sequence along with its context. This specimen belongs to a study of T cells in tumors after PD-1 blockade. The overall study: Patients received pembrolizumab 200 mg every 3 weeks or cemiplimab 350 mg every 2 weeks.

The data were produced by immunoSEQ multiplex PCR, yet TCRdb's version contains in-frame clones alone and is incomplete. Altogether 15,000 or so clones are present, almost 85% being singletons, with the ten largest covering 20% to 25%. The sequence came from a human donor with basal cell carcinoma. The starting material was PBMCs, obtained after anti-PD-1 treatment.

The DNA of the CDR3 is TGTGCCAGCAGTCATTATAGTGAGCAGTTCTTC. This translates into CASSHYSEQFF. The chain links TRBV27 to TRBJ2-1; the D is unclear. Trimming left V 5 bases short and J 9 bases short, with 8 bases between. In germline, CDR1 is MNHEY, CDR2 SMNVEV (reference sequence). The CDR3 is 11 residues long.